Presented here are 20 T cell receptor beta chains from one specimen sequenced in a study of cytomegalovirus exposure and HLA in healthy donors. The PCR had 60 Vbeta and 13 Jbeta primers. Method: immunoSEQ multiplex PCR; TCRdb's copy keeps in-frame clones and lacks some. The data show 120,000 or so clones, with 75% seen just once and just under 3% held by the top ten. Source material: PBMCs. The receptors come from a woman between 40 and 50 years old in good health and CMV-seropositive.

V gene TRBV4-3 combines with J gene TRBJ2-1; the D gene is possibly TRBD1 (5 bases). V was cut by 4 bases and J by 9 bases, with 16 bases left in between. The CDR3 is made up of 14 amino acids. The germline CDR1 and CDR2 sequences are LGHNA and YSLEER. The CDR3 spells CASSRGIELSEQFF. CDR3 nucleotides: TGCGCCAGCAGCCGGGGCATAGAGCTTAGTGAGCAGTTCTTC.

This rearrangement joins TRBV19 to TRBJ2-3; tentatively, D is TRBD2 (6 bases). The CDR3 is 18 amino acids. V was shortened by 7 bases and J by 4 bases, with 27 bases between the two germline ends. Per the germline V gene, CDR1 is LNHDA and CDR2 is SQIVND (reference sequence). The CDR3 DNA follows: TGTGCCAGTACCGGGGGAAGGACTCTTTCGAACGTCGCAGATACGCAGTATTTT. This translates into CASTGGRTLSNVADTQYF.

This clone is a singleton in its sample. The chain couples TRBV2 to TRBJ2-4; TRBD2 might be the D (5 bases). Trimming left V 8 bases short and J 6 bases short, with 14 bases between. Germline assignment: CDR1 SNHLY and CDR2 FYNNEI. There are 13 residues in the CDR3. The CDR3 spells CASCVRGLNIQYF. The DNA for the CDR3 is TGTGCCAGCTGTGTGAGAGGACTAAACATTCAGTACTTC.

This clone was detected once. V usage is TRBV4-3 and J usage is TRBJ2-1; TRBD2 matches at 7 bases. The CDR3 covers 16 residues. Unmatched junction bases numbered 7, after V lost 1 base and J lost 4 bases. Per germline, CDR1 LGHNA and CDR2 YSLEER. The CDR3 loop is CASSQGRAGVYNEQFF. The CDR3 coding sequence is TGCGCCAGCAGCCAAGGGCGGGCGGGAGTGTACAATGAGCAGTTCTTC.

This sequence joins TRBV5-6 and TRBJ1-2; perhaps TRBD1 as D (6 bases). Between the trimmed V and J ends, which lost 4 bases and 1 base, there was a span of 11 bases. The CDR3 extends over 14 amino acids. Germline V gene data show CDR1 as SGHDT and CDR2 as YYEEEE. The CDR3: CASSIDRFNYGYTF. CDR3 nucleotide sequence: TGTGCCAGCAGCATTGACAGGTTTAACTATGGCTACACCTTC.

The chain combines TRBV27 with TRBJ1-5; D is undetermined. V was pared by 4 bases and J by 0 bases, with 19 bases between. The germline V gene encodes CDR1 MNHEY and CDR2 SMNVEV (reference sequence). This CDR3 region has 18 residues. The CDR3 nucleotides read TGTGCCAGCAGTTCGCTGGGTAGCTCAGAGTATAGCAATCAGCCCCAGCATTTT. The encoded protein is CASSSLGSSEYSNQPQHF.

CDR3 region: CSVTPRTGNGYTF. CDR3 bases: TGCAGCGTTACCCCACGGACGGGGAACGGCTACACCTTC. This chain links TRBV29-1 with TRBJ1-2; D is undetermined. CDR1 is SQVTM and CDR2 is ANQGSEA in the germline V gene. The CDR3 runs to 13 residues. Trimming took off 5 bases at V and 8 bases at J, with 18 bases between the two ends.

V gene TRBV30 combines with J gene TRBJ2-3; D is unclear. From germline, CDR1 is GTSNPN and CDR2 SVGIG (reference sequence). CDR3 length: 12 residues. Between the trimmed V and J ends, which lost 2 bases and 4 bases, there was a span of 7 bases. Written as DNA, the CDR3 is TGTGCCTGGAGTCACAGTGCAGATACGCAGTATTTT. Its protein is CAWSHSADTQYF.

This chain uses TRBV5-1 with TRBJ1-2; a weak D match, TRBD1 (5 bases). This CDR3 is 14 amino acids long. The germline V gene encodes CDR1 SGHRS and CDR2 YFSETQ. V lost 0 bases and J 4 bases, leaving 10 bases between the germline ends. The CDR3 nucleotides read TGCGCCAGCAGCTTGGGTGGGGCGAGCTATGGCTACACCTTC. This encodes CASSLGGASYGYTF.

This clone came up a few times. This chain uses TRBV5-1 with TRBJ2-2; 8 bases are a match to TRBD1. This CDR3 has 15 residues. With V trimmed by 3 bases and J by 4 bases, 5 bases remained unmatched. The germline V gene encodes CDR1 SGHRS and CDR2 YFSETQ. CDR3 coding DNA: TGCGCCAGCAGCTCTCAGGGGGCGGGCACCGGGGAGCTGTTTTTT. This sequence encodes CASSSQGAGTGELFF.

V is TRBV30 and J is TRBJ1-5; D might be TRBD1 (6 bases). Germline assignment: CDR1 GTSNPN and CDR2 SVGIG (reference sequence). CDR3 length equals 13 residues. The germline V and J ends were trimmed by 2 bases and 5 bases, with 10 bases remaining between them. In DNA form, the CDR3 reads TGTGCCTGGAGTAAAACAGGGTATCAGCCCCAGCATTTT. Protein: CAWSKTGYQPQHF.

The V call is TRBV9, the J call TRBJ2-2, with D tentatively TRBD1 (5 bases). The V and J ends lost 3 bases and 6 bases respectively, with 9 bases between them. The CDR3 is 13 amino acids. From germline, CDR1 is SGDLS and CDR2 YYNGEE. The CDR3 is CASSARVAGELFF. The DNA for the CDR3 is TGTGCCAGCAGCGCCAGGGTGGCCGGGGAGCTGTTTTTT.

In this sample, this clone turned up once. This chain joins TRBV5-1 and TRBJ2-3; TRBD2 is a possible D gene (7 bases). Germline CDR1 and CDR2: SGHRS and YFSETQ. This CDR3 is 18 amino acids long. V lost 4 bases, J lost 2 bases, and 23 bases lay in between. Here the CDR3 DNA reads TGCGCCAGCAGCGTCCCTCTGGGGGCGGGGGTCTACACAGATACGCAGTATTTT. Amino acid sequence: CASSVPLGAGVYTDTQYF.

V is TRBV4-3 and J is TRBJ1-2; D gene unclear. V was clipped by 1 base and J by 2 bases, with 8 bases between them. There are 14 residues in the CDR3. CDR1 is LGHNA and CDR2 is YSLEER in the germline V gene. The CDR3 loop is CASSQAGRNYGYTF. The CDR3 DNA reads TGCGCCAGCAGCCAAGCGGGGAGGAACTATGGCTACACCTTC.

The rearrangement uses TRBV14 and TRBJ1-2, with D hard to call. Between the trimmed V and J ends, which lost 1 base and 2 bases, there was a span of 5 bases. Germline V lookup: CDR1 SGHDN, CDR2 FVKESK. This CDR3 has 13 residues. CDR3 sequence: CASSQVMNYGYTF. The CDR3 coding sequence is TGTGCCAGCAGCCAAGTCATGAACTATGGCTACACCTTC.

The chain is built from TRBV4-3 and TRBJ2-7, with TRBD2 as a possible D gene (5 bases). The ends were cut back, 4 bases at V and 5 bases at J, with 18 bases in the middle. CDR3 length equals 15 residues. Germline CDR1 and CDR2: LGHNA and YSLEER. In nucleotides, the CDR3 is TGCGCCAGCAGCCTATCGGGGAACCCGCGGGACGAGCAGTACTTC. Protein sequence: CASSLSGNPRDEQYF.

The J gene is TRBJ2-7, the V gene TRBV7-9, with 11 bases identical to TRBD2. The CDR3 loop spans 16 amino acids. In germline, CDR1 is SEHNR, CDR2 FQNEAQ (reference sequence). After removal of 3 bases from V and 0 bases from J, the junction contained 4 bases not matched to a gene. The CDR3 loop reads CASSFHGLAGSYEQYF. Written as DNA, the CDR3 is TGTGCCAGCAGCTTCCACGGACTAGCGGGCTCCTACGAGCAGTACTTC.

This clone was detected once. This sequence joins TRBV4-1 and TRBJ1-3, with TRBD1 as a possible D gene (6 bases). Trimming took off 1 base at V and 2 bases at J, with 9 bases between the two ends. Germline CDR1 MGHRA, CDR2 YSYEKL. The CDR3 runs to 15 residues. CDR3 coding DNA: TGCGCCAGCAGCCAAGGAGGGGGTACTGGAAACACCATATATTTT. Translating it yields CASSQGGGTGNTIYF.

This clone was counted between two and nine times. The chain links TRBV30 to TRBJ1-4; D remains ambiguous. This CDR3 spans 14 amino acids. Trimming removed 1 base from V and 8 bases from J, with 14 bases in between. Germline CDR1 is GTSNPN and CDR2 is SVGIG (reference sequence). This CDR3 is CAWSEVGIAEKLFF. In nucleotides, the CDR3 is TGTGCCTGGAGTGAGGTGGGGATAGCGGAAAAACTGTTTTTT.

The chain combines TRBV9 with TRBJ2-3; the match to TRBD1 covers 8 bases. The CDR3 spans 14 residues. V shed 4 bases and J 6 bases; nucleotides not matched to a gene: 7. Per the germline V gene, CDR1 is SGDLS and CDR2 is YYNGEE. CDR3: CASSFQGASDTQYF. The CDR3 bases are TGTGCCAGCAGCTTCCAGGGGGCGTCGGATACGCAGTATTTT.